This T cell receptor beta chain is from a study of T cell responses to AZD1222 COVID-19 vaccine. Study summary: Recipients boosted at about 4 weeks or about 12 weeks are pooled.

V trimming: 2 bases; J trimming: 8 bases; junction bases outside the gene matches: 3. The CDR3 has 13 residues. Germline V gene sequence: CDR1 MNHEY, CDR2 SVGAGI. Of note for this clone: Its antigen is as yet unknown.

Profiling relied on immunoSEQ multiplex PCR, and the TCRdb table lists in-frame clones only, not all of them. This sample has some 110,000 clones, with roughly 84% found just once. Findings of the study overall: At baseline, seropositivity was found in only 5 to 7 AZD1222 recipients. Donor demographics were predominantly white British with a female majority; clonal diversity may be underestimated. A reported finding is that nearly half of spike-specific TCRs target unmutated variant regions.

The source of this sequence is an adult in good health. This chain links TRBV6-5 with TRBJ1-2; TRBD1 matches at 9 bases. Specimen: peripheral blood, collected on day 0 of AZD1222 vaccination. The CDR3 region has the DNA TGTGCCAGCAGTTACAGGGACAGGGACGGCTACACCTTC. Encoded protein: CASSYRDRDGYTF.